This T cell receptor (beta chain) is drawn from a study of shared clonotypes between healthy human individuals. Investigators divided CD4+ cells into CD45RA+ naive and CD45RA-negative memory subsets. This was a deep-level run. This table comes from immunoSEQ multiplex PCR, and its TCRdb copy is limited to in-frame clones, with some not included. This sample yields millions of clones, of which 85% to 95% are seen a single time; more than 0.1% belongs to the top ten. The V segment lost 7 bases and the J segment 1 base; nucleotides outside the gene matches: 7. From germline, CDR1 is SGHRS and CDR2 YFSETQ. The CDR3 contains 14 residues.

V and J are TRBV5-1 and TRBJ2-7; 8 nucleotides match TRBD2. The material sequenced was naive CD4+ T cells sorted from blood. Subset defined: CD45RA+ positively selected. This clonotype was obtained from a young man in good health. The CDR3 region has the DNA TGCGCCAGCGGCCCCACTAGCGGATCCTACGAGCAGTACTTC. Translating it yields CASGPTSGSYEQYF.